This T cell receptor (beta chain) was recorded in a study of shared clonotypes between healthy human individuals. Cells designated naive CD8 were CD45RO-negative and were positively selected for CCR7, with terminally differentiated effector memory CD45RA+ cells excluded. CDR1 is MNHNS, CDR2 SASEGT, per germline. V lost 0 bases and J 2 bases, leaving 8 bases between the germline ends. This CDR3 region has 14 residues. Clones were read by immunoSEQ multiplex PCR, and TCRdb kept only the in-frame ones, dropping some. The data show 750,000 to 1,000,000 clones, around 93% seen once. The chain has TRBV6-1 and TRBJ2-7; no clear D. Sequencing was performed on naive CD8+ T cells sorted from blood. This TCR was sampled from a man between 25 and 39 years old in good health. The CDR3 coding sequence is TGTGCCAGCAGTGAAGCGTTCCCGGCCTACGAGCAGTACTTC. This codes for CASSEAFPAYEQYF.